Only a few counts were recorded for the clone carrying this T cell receptor beta chain. No antigen is known for it. Primers used in a second PCR of about 6 to 12 cycles were a sample-barcoded 5' primer and a J-beta primer mix. Carrying 12 random nucleotides, a template-switch adaptor labeled each individual cDNA molecule. TCRdb recomputed calls from the 5' RACE reads with MiXCR, one row per CDR3 protein. The data contain roughly 1.6 million distinct CDR3 sequences, around 36% of them singletons. This record comes from a study of blood T cells in healthy people across ages. Germline V gene sequence: CDR1 DFQATT, CDR2 SNEGSKA (reference sequence). The CDR3 is made up of 14 amino acids. Study-wide points: With age, beta diversity per million T cells declined roughly linearly, significantly by about 40.

The V call is TRBV20-1, the J call TRBJ2-5; TRBD1 might be the D (6 bases). The J call may be faulty, since TRBJ2-7 better matches the DNA end. The origin of this receptor is a woman aged 30 to 39 in good health. The sample was blood. This CDR3 is CSARKGQGSGEQYF. The CDR3 bases are TGCAGTGCTAGAAAGGGCCAGGGGAGCGGCGAGCAGTACTTC.